The 11 T cell receptor beta chains reported below all come from one sample, sequenced in a study of control samples from healthy donors and cancer patients. Repertoires were generated with immunoSEQ multiplex PCR, while TCRdb's copy carries only in-frame clones and drops some. The sample lists about 100,000 clones, roughly 87% occurring once. The sample taken for sequencing was blood. These TCRs come from a woman in her forties or fifties in good health.

The J gene is TRBJ2-3, the V gene TRBV9, with 8 nucleotides matching TRBD1. CDR3 length equals 16 residues. J was trimmed by 1 base and V by 2 bases; bases with no gene match: 6. In germline, CDR1 is SGDLS, CDR2 YYNGEE. The CDR3 loop is CASSVQGAEGTDTQYF. CDR3 DNA sequence: TGTGCCAGCAGCGTCCAGGGGGCGGAAGGCACAGATACGCAGTATTTT. Combining the CDR3 with reference TRBV9 and TRBJ2-3 gives the whole variable domain DSGVTQTPKHLITATGQRVTLRCSPRSGDLSVYWYQQSLDQGLQFLIQYYNGEERAKGNILERFSAQQFPDLHSELNLSSLELGDSALYFCASSVQGAEGTDTQYFGPGTRLTVL.

In nucleotides, the CDR3 is TGTGCCAGCTCACCCTCCCAGGGGCCCTACGAGCAGTACTTC. Amino acids: CASSPSQGPYEQYF. The V and J genes are TRBV18 and TRBJ2-7, with a tentative D call TRBD1 (6 bases). CDR3 length: 14 amino acids. V was clipped by 3 bases and J by 2 bases, with 11 bases between them. CDR1 and CDR2 from the germline V gene are KGHSH and LQKENI.

J is TRBJ1-3 and V is TRBV6-2 or TRBV6-3; D is possibly TRBD1 (5 bases). This CDR3 is built from 15 residues. The germline V gene encodes CDR1 MNHEY and CDR2 SVGEGT. Trimming removed 5 bases at V and 3 bases at J, with 14 bases between. Here the CDR3 DNA reads TGTGCCAGCAGTATCCCAGGGATCCATGGAAACACCATATATTTT. Its protein product is CASSIPGIHGNTIYF.

J is TRBJ2-1 and V is TRBV6-4, with 9 nucleotides matching TRBD2. The J segment lost 9 bases and the V segment lost 5 bases, leaving 11 bases of the junction unmatched. The CDR3 length is 15 residues. The germline V gene has CDR1 MRHNA and CDR2 SNTAGT. The CDR3 nucleotides read TGTGCCAGCAGTCTTCTTAGCGGGAGTACCGGTGAGCAGTTCTTC. Translating it yields CASSLLSGSTGEQFF.

The chain combines TRBV19 with TRBJ1-2; unclear D gene. Germline CDR1 and CDR2: LNHDA and SQIVND (reference sequence). The V end lost 0 bases, the J end lost 8 bases, and 13 bases lay between the germline ends. The CDR3 is 14 amino acids. CDR3 sequence: CASSIERGLAGYTF. The CDR3 DNA is TGTGCCAGTAGTATAGAGCGGGGTCTGGCGGGCTACACCTTC. Complete variable domain (other parts from reference TRBV19 and TRBJ1-2): DGGITQSPKYLFRKEGQNVTLSCEQNLNHDAMYWYRQDPGQGLRLIYYSQIVNDFQKGDIAEGYSVSREKKESFPLTVTSAQKNPTAFYLCASSIERGLAGYTFGSGTRLTVV.

The chain employs TRBV19 and TRBJ1-1; D ambiguous. The germline gives CDR1 LNHDA, CDR2 SQIVND (reference sequence). Trimming left V 3 bases short and J 3 bases short, with 8 bases between. The CDR3 is made up of 13 amino acids. CDR3 protein: CASSIQTYTEAFF. CDR3 in DNA: TGTGCCAGTAGTATTCAGACATACACTGAAGCTTTCTTT.

This clone turned up a few times. This chain connects TRBV7-3 to TRBJ2-2, with D perhaps matching TRBD1 (5 bases). Germline V gene sequence: CDR1 SGHTA, CDR2 FQGTGA. The ends were cut back, 1 base at V and 7 bases at J, with 10 bases in the middle. The CDR3 spans 14 residues. DNA of the CDR3: TGTGCCAGCAGCTTAATTCAGGGAATCGGGGAGCTGTTTTTT. Encoded protein: CASSLIQGIGELFF. The full variable domain, its missing parts supplied by reference TRBV7-3 and TRBJ2-2, is GAGVSQTPSNKVTEKGKYVELRCDPISGHTALYWYRQSLGQGPEFLIYFQGTGAADDSGLPNDRFFAVRPEGSVSTLKIQRTERGDSAVYLCASSLIQGIGELFFGEGSRLTVL.

J is TRBJ2-3 and V is TRBV9; no reliable D call. The V end lost 3 bases, the J end lost 5 bases, and 13 bases lay between the germline ends. Per the germline V gene, CDR1 is SGDLS and CDR2 is YYNGEE. CDR3 length: 14 residues. CDR3 amino acids: CASSGPGSGDTQYF. The CDR3 DNA is TGTGCCAGCAGCGGGCCCGGGTCGGGAGATACGCAGTATTTT.

The V and J genes are TRBV6-5 and TRBJ2-1, with D possibly matching TRBD2 (6 bases). Germline V gene lookup returns CDR1 MNHEY and CDR2 SVGAGI. With 2 bases removed from V and 10 bases from J, the gap between germline ends came to 15 bases. The CDR3 loop spans 14 amino acids. The DNA of the CDR3 is TGTGCCAGCAGTTACGCGGGGTCGCTGAGCGAGCAGTTCTTC. It translates to CASSYAGSLSEQFF.

CDR3 DNA: TGTGCCAGAAGCTTGGAGCGGGAGTCCACAGATACGCAGTATTTT. Residues: CARSLERESTDTQYF. The chain has TRBV5-3 and TRBJ2-3; 8 bases are a match to TRBD2. TRBV5-3 is an ORF for which the function is uncertain. This CDR3 region has 15 residues. V was clipped by 0 bases and J by 2 bases; unmatched bases: 2.

The chain is built from TRBV4-1 and TRBJ2-1; 7 nucleotides match TRBD2. There are 19 residues in the CDR3. Germline V gives CDR1 MGHRA, CDR2 YSYEKL. V lost 0 bases to trimming and J lost 0 bases; unmatched junction nucleotides: 11. The CDR3 nucleotides are TGCGCCAGCAGCCAAGATAGGCCGGGGGGACCTAGCTCCTACAATGAGCAGTTCTTC. The encoded protein is CASSQDRPGGPSSYNEQFF.